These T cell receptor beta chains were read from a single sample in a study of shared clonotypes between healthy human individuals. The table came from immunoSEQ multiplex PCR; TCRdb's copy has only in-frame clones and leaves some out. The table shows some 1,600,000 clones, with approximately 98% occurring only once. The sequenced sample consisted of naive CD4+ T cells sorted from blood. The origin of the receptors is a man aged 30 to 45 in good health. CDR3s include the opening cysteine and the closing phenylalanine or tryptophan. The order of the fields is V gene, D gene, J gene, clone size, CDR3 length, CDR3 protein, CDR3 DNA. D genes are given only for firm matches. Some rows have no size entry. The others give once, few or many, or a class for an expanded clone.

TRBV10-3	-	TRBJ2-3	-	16	CAISNPTGASTDTQYF	TGTGCCATCAGTAATCCGACGGGTGCTAGCACAGATACGCAGTATTTT
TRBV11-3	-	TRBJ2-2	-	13	CASTIGGPGELFF	TGTGCCAGCACCATAGGAGGGCCAGGGGAGCTGTTTTTT
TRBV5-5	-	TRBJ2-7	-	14	CASSLAEGAYEQYF	TGTGCCAGCAGCTTGGCGGAGGGGGCCTACGAGCAGTACTTC
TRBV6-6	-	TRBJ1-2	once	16	CASTSLTTGLSYGYTF	TGTGCCAGCACCTCCTTGACGACAGGTCTCTCCTATGGCTACACCTTC
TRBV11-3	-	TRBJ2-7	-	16	CASSLDPTPTHYEQYF	TGTGCCAGCAGCTTAGATCCGACACCCACCCACTACGAGCAGTACTTC
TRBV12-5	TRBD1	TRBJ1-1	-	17	CASGFLNPGQGATEAFF	TGTGCTAGTGGTTTTTTAAACCCGGGACAGGGGGCGACTGAAGCTTTCTTT
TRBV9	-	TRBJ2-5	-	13	CASSVIGEETQYF	TGTGCCAGCAGCGTAATCGGGGAAGAGACCCAGTACTTC
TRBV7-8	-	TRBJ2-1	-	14	CASSLVGGVGEQFF	TGTGCCAGCAGCTTAGTTGGGGGAGTTGGTGAGCAGTTCTTC
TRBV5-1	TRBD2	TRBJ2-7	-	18	CASSLSGGASGRAYEQYF	TGCGCCAGCAGCTTGAGTGGCGGAGCTAGCGGGAGGGCCTACGAGCAGTACTTC
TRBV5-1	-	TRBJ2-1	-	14	CASSPTLATNEQFF	TGCGCCAGCAGCCCGACTCTGGCCACCAATGAGCAGTTCTTC
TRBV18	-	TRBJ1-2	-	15	CASSQTPLPGYGYTF	TGTGCCAGCTCACAGACACCCTTGCCGGGCTATGGCTACACCTTC
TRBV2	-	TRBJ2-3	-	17	CASSQEQRVYFTDTQYF	TGTGCCAGCTCACAGGAGCAGAGGGTTTATTTTACAGATACGCAGTATTTT
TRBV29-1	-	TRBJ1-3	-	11	CSGGGGNTIYF	TGCAGCGGCGGGGGAGGAAACACCATATATTTT
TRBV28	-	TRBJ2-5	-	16	CASTPRRSKNRETQYF	TGTGCCAGCACCCCAAGGCGGAGCAAAAACAGAGAGACCCAGTACTTC
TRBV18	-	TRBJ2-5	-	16	CASSPLGVGIQETQYF	TGTGCCAGCTCACCACTTGGAGTGGGGATTCAAGAGACCCAGTACTTC
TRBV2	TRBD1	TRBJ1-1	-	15	CASSPPGTGSTEAFF	TGTGCCAGCAGTCCTCCCGGGACAGGGAGCACTGAAGCTTTCTTT
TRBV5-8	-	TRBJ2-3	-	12	CASSLWSGTQYF	TGTGCCAGCAGCTTGTGGTCTGGTACGCAGTATTTT
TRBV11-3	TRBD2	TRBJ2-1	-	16	CASSAGIAGSYNEQFF	TGTGCCAGCAGCGCAGGTATAGCGGGATCCTACAATGAGCAGTTCTTC
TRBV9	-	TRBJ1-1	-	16	CASSVVGGGPNTEAFF	TGTGCCAGCAGCGTAGTTGGGGGCGGACCGAACACTGAAGCTTTCTTT
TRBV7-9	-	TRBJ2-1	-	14	CASSLDKGINEQFF	TGTGCCAGCAGCTTAGATAAGGGGATCAATGAGCAGTTCTTC
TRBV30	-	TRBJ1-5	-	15	CAWSKTGVGNQPQHF	TGTGCCTGGAGTAAGACTGGAGTTGGGAATCAGCCCCAGCATTTT
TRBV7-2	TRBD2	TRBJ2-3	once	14	CASSPGLAADTQYF	TGTGCCAGCAGCCCCGGACTAGCAGCAGATACGCAGTATTTT
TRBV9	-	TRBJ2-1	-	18	CASSTSTGLRALYNEQFF	TGTGCCAGCAGCACTTCGACAGGACTCCGAGCCCTTTACAATGAGCAGTTCTTC